The source of this T cell receptor (beta chain) is a study of blood T cell repertoires in COVID-19 (dated by TCRdb to about 2020). A note on the overall study: Samples covering the acute and convalescent phases of COVID-19 were provided by collaborators in the United States, Italy and Spain. The material from the prospective study consisted of cDNA or gDNA derived from T cells, B-cell-depleted T cells, or PBMCs. Samples were obtained from the ongoing ImmuneRACE study (first 160 participants) and from over 1,000 subjects provided by 6 global collaborators. Subjects who had been exposed to COVID-19, were actively infected with it, or had recovered from it provided the deeply sampled blood TCRbeta repertoires that made up the dataset. A de-identified subject ID, COVID-19 status, age in years and sex were almost always included in the sample metadata. The repertoires were released in a freely available public database intended as a resource for research on the immune response to SARS-CoV-2. Where available, HLA class I and class II types were taken from metadata supplied by the sample provider and were not determined by assay-based typing.

The collaborating institutions used their own protocols to collect whole blood in K2EDTA tubes. For TCRbeta analysis, collaborator samples were shipped as frozen whole blood, as isolated PBMCs, or as DNA extracted from either sample type. As concerns this clone: What this receptor recognizes is not known. The input lacks base qualities; no much larger clone sits a single base away.

TCRbeta CDR3 regions were amplified from genomic DNA using the immunoSEQ Assay, a bias-controlled multiplex PCR. Concerning the study's data processing: The number of nucleated cells in each sample was estimated from the amplification of reference gene primers within the assay. Sequence reads were collapsed and filtered to measure the absolute abundance of every unique TCRbeta CDR3 rearrangement. For each sample, productive Simpson clonality was calculated by taking the square root of Simpson's diversity index across productive rearrangements. Not all clones reach the TCRdb copy of this immuneACCESS table, which keeps in-frame sequences only. Checked studies attribute under half of the gap to unresolved V genes and leave the rest unexplained. D and trimming come from the DNA, and the V and J calls and clone size come from that table. Here the sample has about 160,000 clones; approximately 91% occur a single time. The top ten clones comprise around 2.1% of the sample.

The germline V gene specifies SGHRS as CDR1 and YFSETQ as CDR2. Spanning cysteine to phenylalanine, the CDR3 consists of 15 amino acids. Only the CDR3 DNA stays, 45 bases, in frame from base 1. Germline trimming amounts to 4 bases on V and 2 bases on J, with 7 as the count of junction bases outside the gene matches. General findings and caveats noted by the study authors: Clinical and demographic metadata were provided uncurated, with the amount varying by source and participant.

This receptor was taken from a man between 18 and 29 years old with acute or convalescent COVID-19. The source material was peripheral blood. The chain couples TRBV5-1 to TRBJ1-1, and 8 junctional nucleotides match TRBD1. The sequenced DNA is TGCGCCAGCAGCAGCGGGACAGGCGCCAACACTGAAGCTTTCTTT. Translated, this is CASSSGTGANTEAFF.